This T cell receptor beta chain appears in the sequencing data of a study of blood T cell repertoires in COVID-19. Background on the study: Samples came from the United States, Italy and Spain, spanning acute and convalescent COVID-19.

The germline V gene encodes CDR1 SGHRS and CDR2 YFSETQ. With 6 bases removed from V and 0 bases from J, the gap between germline ends came to 7 bases. This CDR3 spans 13 amino acids. Libraries were prepared by immunoSEQ multiplex PCR; TCRdb keeps only in-frame clonotypes and omits some of them. Of 150,000 to 200,000 clones in the sample, approximately 79% were seen once. The sequenced sample was peripheral blood. The chain carries TRBV5-1 and TRBJ2-1; D is unresolved. This TCR was sampled from a woman older than 75 with acute or convalescent COVID-19. The CDR3 DNA is TGCGCCAGCACCCCTAACTCCTACAATGAGCAGTTCTTC. The encoded protein is CASTPNSYNEQFF.